This T cell receptor beta chain was captured in a study of blood T cell repertoires in COVID-19. Background on the study: Donors in the United States, Italy and Spain gave samples during acute or convalescent COVID-19. PBMCs, B-cell-depleted T cells, or T cells were the source of the cDNA or gDNA that made up the material.

This clone appeared a single time. In the original processing: Counts of nucleated cells, estimated from reference gene primer amplification, were obtained. Produced via immunoSEQ multiplex PCR; TCRdb's table is partial and in-frame only. V and J calls and clone size are as listed in that table; D and trimming were resolved from the DNA. The sample shows fewer than 140,000 clones, roughly two thirds of them seen only once. V lost 3 bases and J 3 bases, leaving 13 bases between the germline ends. The CDR3 is 15 amino acids. The germline V gene has CDR1 KGHSH and CDR2 LQKENI. The clonotype comes from a human donor with acute or convalescent COVID-19. The donor label of this sample is uncertain. This chain links TRBV18 with TRBJ2-3, with D unresolved. What was sequenced was peripheral blood. In DNA form, the CDR3 reads TGTGCCAGCTCACCTCCGGGTCTCGAGACAGATACGCAGTATTTT. It yields the protein CASSPPGLETDTQYF.